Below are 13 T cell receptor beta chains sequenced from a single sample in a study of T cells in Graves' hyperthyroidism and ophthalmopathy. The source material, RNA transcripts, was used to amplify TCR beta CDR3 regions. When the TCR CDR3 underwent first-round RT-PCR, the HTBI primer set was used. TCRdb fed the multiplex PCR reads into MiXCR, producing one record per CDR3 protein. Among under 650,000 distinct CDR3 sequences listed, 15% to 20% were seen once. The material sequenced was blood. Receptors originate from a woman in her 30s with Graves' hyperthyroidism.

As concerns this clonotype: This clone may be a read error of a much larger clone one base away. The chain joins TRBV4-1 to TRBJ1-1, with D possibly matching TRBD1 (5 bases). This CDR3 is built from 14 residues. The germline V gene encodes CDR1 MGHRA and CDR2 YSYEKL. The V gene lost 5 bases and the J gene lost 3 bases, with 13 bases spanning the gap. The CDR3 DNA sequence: TGCGCCAGCAGCTCCGGGGCAGGAGACACTGAAGCTTTCTTT. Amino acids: CASSSGAGDTEAFF.

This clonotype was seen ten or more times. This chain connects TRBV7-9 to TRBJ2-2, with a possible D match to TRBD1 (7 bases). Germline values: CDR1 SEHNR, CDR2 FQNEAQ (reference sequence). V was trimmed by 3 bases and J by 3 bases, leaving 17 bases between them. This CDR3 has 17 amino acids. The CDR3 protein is CASSFPTGDSDTGELFF. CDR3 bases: TGTGCCAGCAGCTTCCCCACGGGGGACAGTGACACCGGGGAGCTGTTTTTT.

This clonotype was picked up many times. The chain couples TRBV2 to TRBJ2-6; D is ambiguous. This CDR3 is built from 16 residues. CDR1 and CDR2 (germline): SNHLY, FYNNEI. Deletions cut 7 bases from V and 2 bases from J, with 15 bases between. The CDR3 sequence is CASTSQYLPGANVLTF. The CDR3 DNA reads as TGTGCCAGCACCAGCCAGTATCTTCCTGGGGCCAACGTCCTGACTTTC.

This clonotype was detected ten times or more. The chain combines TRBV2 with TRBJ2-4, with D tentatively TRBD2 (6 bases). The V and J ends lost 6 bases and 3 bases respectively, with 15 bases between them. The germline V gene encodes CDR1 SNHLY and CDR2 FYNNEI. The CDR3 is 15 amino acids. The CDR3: CASSSGGLNKNIQYF. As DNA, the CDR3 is TGTGCCAGCAGCTCCGGAGGGCTCAACAAAAACATTCAGTACTTC.

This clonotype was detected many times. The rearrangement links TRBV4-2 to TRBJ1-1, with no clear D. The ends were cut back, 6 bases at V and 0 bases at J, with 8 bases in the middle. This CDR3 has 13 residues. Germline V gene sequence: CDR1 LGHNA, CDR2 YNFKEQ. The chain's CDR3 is CASSPLMNTEAFF. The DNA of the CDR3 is TGTGCCAGCAGTCCCCTAATGAACACTGAAGCTTTCTTT.

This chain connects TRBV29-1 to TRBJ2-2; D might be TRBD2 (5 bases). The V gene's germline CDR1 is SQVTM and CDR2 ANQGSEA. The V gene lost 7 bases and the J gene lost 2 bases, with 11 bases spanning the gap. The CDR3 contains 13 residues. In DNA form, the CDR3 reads TGCAGCGCGTTCGGAGGAAACACCGGGGAGCTGTTTTTT. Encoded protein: CSAFGGNTGELFF.

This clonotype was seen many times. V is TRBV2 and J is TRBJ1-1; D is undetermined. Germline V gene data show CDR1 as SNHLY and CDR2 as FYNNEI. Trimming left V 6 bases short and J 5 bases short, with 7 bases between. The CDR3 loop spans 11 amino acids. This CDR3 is CASRARTEAFF. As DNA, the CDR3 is TGTGCCAGCAGGGCTCGGACTGAAGCTTTCTTT.

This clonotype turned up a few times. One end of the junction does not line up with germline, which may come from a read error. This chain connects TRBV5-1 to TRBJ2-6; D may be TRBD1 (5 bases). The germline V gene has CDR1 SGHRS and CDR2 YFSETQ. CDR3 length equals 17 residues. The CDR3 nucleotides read TGTGCCAGCAGCAGAAGCAGGGATAGCTCTGGGGCCAACGTCCTGACTTTC. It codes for CASSRSRDSSGANVLTF. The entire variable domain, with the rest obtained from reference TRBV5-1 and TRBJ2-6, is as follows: KAGVTQTPRYLIKTRGQQVTLSCSPISGHRSVSWYQQTPGQGLQFLFEYFSETQRNKGNFPGRFSGRQFSNSRSEMNVSTLELGDSALYLCASSRSRDSSGANVLTFGAGSRLTVL.

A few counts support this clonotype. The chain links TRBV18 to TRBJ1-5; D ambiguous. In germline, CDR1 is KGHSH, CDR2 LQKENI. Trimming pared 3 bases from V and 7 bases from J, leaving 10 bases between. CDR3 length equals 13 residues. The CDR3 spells CASSPDQFQPQHF. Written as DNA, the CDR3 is TGTGCCAGCTCACCCGACCAATTCCAGCCCCAGCATTTT. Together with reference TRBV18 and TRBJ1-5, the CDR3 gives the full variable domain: NAGVMQNPRHLVRRRGQEARLRCSPMKGHSHVYWYRQLPEEGLKFMVYLQKENIIDESGMPKERFSAEFPKEGPSILRIQQVVRGDSAAYFCASSPDQFQPQHFGDGTRLSIL.

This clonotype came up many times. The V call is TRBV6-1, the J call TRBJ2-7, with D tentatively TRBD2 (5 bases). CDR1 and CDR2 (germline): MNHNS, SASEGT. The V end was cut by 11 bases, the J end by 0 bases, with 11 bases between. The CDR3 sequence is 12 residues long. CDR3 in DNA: TGTGCCCGCGGGCAATACTCCTACGAGCAGTACTTC. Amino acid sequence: CARGQYSYEQYF.

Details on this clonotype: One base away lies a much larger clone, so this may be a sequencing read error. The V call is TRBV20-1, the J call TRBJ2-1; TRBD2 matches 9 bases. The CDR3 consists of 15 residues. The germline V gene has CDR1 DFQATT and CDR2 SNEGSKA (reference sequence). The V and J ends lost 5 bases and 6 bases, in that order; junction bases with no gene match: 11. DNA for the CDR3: TGCAGTGCTTGGGGCATAGCGGGAGCCTGCAATGAGCAGTTCTTC. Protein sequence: CSAWGIAGACNEQFF.

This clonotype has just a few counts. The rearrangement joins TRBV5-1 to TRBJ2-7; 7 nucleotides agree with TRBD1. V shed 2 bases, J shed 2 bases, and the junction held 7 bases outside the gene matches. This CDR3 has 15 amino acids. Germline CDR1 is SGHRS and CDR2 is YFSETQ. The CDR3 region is CASSFPDRDPYEQYF. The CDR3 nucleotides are TGCGCCAGCAGCTTCCCCGACAGGGACCCCTACGAGCAGTACTTC.

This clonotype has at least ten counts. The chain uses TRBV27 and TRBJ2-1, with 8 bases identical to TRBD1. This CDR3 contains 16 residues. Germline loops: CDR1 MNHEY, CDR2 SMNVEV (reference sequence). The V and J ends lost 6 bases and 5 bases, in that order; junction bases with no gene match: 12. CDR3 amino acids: CASRLTGTGSNNEQFF. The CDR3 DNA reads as TGTGCCAGCAGACTAACCGGGACAGGTTCCAACAATGAGCAGTTCTTC.